This T cell receptor (beta chain) was recovered during a study of OX40 agonist ivuxolimab in advanced cancers. General study findings and limits: Expanded clones were, on average, more numerous in CD8+ T cells than in CD4+. Some nonresponders also had low normalized T-cell clonal expansion. CD4+ and CD8+ T cells in blood underwent clonal expansion by week 6 at 0.1 to 3.0 mg/kg.

The germline V and J ends were trimmed by 3 bases and 5 bases, with 10 bases remaining between them. The CDR3 runs 14 residues. Germline V gene data show CDR1 as SEHNR and CDR2 as FQNEAQ (reference sequence). This table comes from immunoSEQ multiplex PCR, and its TCRdb copy is limited to in-frame clones, with some not included. The data contain more than 80,000 clones, over 75% of them singletons. Points on this clone: What it recognizes is unknown.

This sequence originates from an adult with an advanced solid tumor such as melanoma, head and neck, liver or kidney cancer. This material consisted of CD4+ or CD8+ T cells sorted from blood, taken in a trial of the OX40 agonist ivuxolimab. The V and J genes are TRBV7-9 and TRBJ1-4; D may be TRBD1 (5 bases). CDR3 loop: CASSLGLSNEKLFF. CDR3 sequence (DNA): TGTGCCAGCAGCTTGGGACTGAGCAATGAAAAACTGTTTTTT.